These 25 T cell receptor beta chains were all obtained from the same sample, sequenced in a study of CD8+CD57+ T cells in acquired aplastic anemia. Genomic DNA constituted the template upon which TCR beta VDJ and CDR3 profiling was performed. TCRdb processed the reads anew with MiXCR; each CDR3 protein has one entry. The sample shows roughly 50,000 distinct CDR3 sequences, 70% to 80% of them seen only once. Source material: sorted CD4+, CD8+, or CD8+CD57+ T cells (not recorded which) from PBMCs. These receptors were taken from a human donor in good health, serving as a control.

This clonotype was detected only a few times. The chain is built from TRBV19 and TRBJ1-5; 7 bases align to TRBD1. The CDR3 extends over 13 amino acids. The ends lost 5 bases at V and 4 bases at J; junction bases unmatched: 2. CDR1 LNHDA and CDR2 SQIVND come from the germline V gene (reference sequence). Here the CDR3 DNA reads TGTGCCAGTAGTCTCAGGGGGAATCAGCCCCAGCATTTT. This gives the protein CASSLRGNQPQHF.

V gene TRBV5-1 combines with J gene TRBJ1-2; no definite D call. V lost 0 bases and J 3 bases, leaving 6 bases between the germline ends. The CDR3 totals 13 residues. Per the germline V gene, CDR1 is SGHRS and CDR2 is YFSETQ. CDR3 residues: CASSLVGHYGYTF. CDR3 bases: TGCGCCAGCAGCTTGGTGGGTCACTATGGCTACACCTTC.

The rearrangement links TRBV7-6 to TRBJ2-1; no definite D call. Trimming shortened V by 3 bases and J by 9 bases, and 3 bases separated the two germline ends. The CDR3 totals 10 residues. Germline loops: CDR1 SGHVS, CDR2 FNYEAQ. This chain's CDR3 is CASSFREQFF. For the CDR3, the DNA is TGTGCCAGCAGCTTCCGTGAGCAGTTCTTC.

In this sample, this clonotype turned up a few times. The rearrangement uses TRBV10-2 and TRBJ2-1, with D perhaps TRBD1 (6 bases). Trimming shortened V by 7 bases and J by 6 bases, and 13 bases separated the two germline ends. CDR1 and CDR2 (germline): WSHSY, SAAADI. The CDR3 runs to 13 residues. The CDR3 DNA is TGCGCCAGCATCCAGGGGCTAGGCAATGAGCAGTTCTTC. Its translation: CASIQGLGNEQFF.

The chain combines TRBV20-1 with TRBJ1-1, with D possibly being TRBD1 (6 bases). Per the germline V gene, CDR1 is DFQATT and CDR2 is SNEGSKA (reference sequence). The CDR3 is made up of 14 amino acids. V lost 2 bases and J lost 6, with 16 bases in between. The CDR3 sequence: CSARQAGVSAEAFF. DNA of the CDR3: TGCAGTGCTAGACAGGCAGGGGTTTCGGCTGAAGCTTTCTTT.

CDR3: CASSLFGRATDTQYF. CDR3 in DNA: TGTGCCAGCAGCTTGTTCGGACGGGCCACAGATACGCAGTATTTT. The chain recombines TRBV11-1 with TRBJ2-3; D gene ambiguous. V was clipped by 3 bases and J by 2 bases, with 12 bases between them. CDR3 size: 15 residues. The germline gives CDR1 SGHAT, CDR2 FQDESV (reference sequence). The variable domain in full, completed from reference TRBV11-1 and TRBJ2-3, reads EAEVAQSPRYKITEKSQAVAFWCDPISGHATLYWYRQILGQGPELLVQFQDESVVDDSQLPKDRFSAERLKGVDSTLKIQPAELGDSAMYLCASSLFGRATDTQYFGPGTRLTVL.

This clonotype was recorded a few times. This chain links TRBV14 with TRBJ2-7, with D hard to call. This CDR3 comprises 12 residues. Germline CDR1 reads SGHDN; CDR2 reads FVKESK. Trimming removed 0 bases from V and 8 bases from J, with 8 bases in between. DNA for the CDR3: TGTGCCAGCAGCCAAGACAGGCGGAAGCAGTACTTC. It is translated as CASSQDRRKQYF.

This sequence joins TRBV10-2 and TRBJ1-2; no clear D gene. This CDR3 comprises 14 residues. Germline-derived CDR1 and CDR2 are WSHSY and SAAADI. Trimming shortened V by 2 bases and J by 6 bases, and 13 bases separated the two germline ends. DNA for the CDR3: TGCGCCAGCAGTGAGAGGTTAGGAGCCGATGGCTACACCTTC. The encoded protein is CASSERLGADGYTF.

V usage is TRBV13 and J usage is TRBJ1-2; D is ambiguous. The V gene lost 6 bases and the J gene lost 6 bases, with 17 bases spanning the gap. The CDR3 contains 14 residues. Germline V gene lookup returns CDR1 PRHDT and CDR2 FYEKMQ (reference sequence). DNA of the CDR3: TGTGCCAGCAGTGGATTGGCGGGGTTAGATGGCTACACCTTC. It specifies CASSGLAGLDGYTF.

The gene calls are TRBV25-1 and TRBJ2-2, with a tentative D call TRBD2 (6 bases). V lost 3 bases to trimming and J lost 5 bases, with 40 bases between them. This CDR3 has 24 residues. CDR1 and CDR2 from the germline V gene are MGHDK and SYGVNS. DNA for the CDR3: TGTGCCAGCAGTGACAGGACTACCGTTGAAAATGAGCAGTTCTTCAGGCCAGGGACCGGGGAGCTGTTTTTT. Its translation: CASSDRTTVENEQFFRPGTGELFF.

The CDR3 spells CASSSTTGGQGYTF. The CDR3 DNA is TGTGCCAGCAGCTCAACGACAGGGGGCCAGGGCTACACCTTC. The V and J genes are TRBV5-4 and TRBJ1-2, with 10 nucleotides matching TRBD1. Germline assignment: CDR1 SGHNT and CDR2 YYREEE (reference sequence). The CDR3 covers 14 residues. J gave up 8 bases and V 3 bases, and 7 bases lay outside the gene matches.

V usage is TRBV20-1 and J usage is TRBJ1-6, with a weak D call TRBD1 (5 bases). There are 14 residues in the CDR3. Per germline, CDR1 DFQATT and CDR2 SNEGSKA (reference sequence). The CDR3 region is CRVGTGRDNSPLHF. The DNA of the CDR3 is TGCAGGGTGGGGACGGGTAGGGATAATTCACCCCTCCACTTT.

The CDR3 sequence: CASSPLGGREDDGYTF. CDR3 nucleotide sequence: TGCGCCAGCAGCCCCCTAGGGGGACGGGAGGATGATGGCTACACCTTC. The chain carries TRBV4-3 and TRBJ1-2, with a weak D call TRBD1 (6 bases). Germline assignment: CDR1 LGHNA and CDR2 YSLEER. The CDR3 sequence is 16 residues long. Trimming took 4 bases from V and 6 from J, leaving 21 bases between them.

The chain couples TRBV19 to TRBJ2-7, with TRBD2 identical over 16 bases. The end of the DNA is better explained by TRBJ2-1, so the J call may be wrong. The CDR3 has 16 amino acids. Germline V lookup: CDR1 LNHDA, CDR2 SQIVND (reference sequence). DNA of the CDR3: TGTGCCAGTACCATGGGACTAGCGGGGGGGCCGAATGAGCAGTTCTTC. This gives the protein CASTMGLAGGPNEQFF.

The table lists this clonotype with a few counts. The chain joins TRBV20-1 to TRBJ2-1; D not resolved. V lost 0 bases and J 8 bases, leaving 11 bases between the germline ends. The germline V gene encodes CDR1 DFQATT and CDR2 SNEGSKA (reference sequence). This CDR3 contains 13 residues. The CDR3 spells CSARDYTTYEQFF. In DNA, the CDR3 is TGCAGTGCTAGAGATTATACAACGTATGAGCAGTTCTTC.

The chain carries TRBV9 and TRBJ2-1; TRBD1 agrees at 7 bases. The CDR3 contains 15 residues. Looked up from germline, CDR1 is SGDLS and CDR2 is YYNGEE. V trimming: 4 bases; J trimming: 0 bases; junction bases outside the gene matches: 4. CDR3 coding DNA: TGTGCCAGCAGCTTGGGGGACAGCTCCTACAATGAGCAGTTCTTC. It is translated as CASSLGDSSYNEQFF.

The gene calls are TRBV11-1 and TRBJ2-7, with D possibly being TRBD2 (6 bases). Germline assignment: CDR1 SGHAT and CDR2 FQDESV (reference sequence). The CDR3 is made up of 15 amino acids. Trimming left V 3 bases short and J 4 bases short, with 16 bases between. The CDR3 DNA reads TGTGCCAGCAGCTTCGGGAGCGGGCTCAGATACGAGCAGTACTTC. It is translated as CASSFGSGLRYEQYF.

The V and J genes are TRBV5-1 and TRBJ2-7; D possibly corresponds to TRBD2 (6 bases). This CDR3 has 15 residues. V lost 4 bases, J lost 4 bases, and 18 bases lay in between. Germline-derived CDR1 and CDR2 are SGHRS and YFSETQ. The CDR3 sequence: CASSLQVGGGYEQYF. In nucleotides, the CDR3 is TGCGCCAGCAGCCTACAGGTGGGGGGAGGATACGAGCAGTACTTC. The full variable domain, in which reference TRBV5-1 and TRBJ2-7 provide the parts outside the CDR3, is KAGVTQTPRYLIKTRGQQVTLSCSPISGHRSVSWYQQTPGQGLQFLFEYFSETQRNKGNFPGRFSGRQFSNSRSEMNVSTLELGDSALYLCASSLQVGGGYEQYFGPGTRLTVT.

This clonotype showed up just a few times. The rearrangement joins TRBV10-3 to TRBJ2-1; D not certain. The CDR3 has 15 amino acids. CDR1 and CDR2 (germline): ENHRY, SYGVKD. The germline V and J ends were trimmed by 8 bases and 6 bases, with 20 bases remaining between them. CDR3 in DNA: TGTGCCATCGCGCAAGGATCCATCGATACCAATGAGCAGTTCTTC. Amino acid sequence: CAIAQGSIDTNEQFF.

The rearrangement joins TRBV20-1 to TRBJ2-7; D may be TRBD2 (7 bases). The CDR3 has 15 amino acids. The germline V gene encodes CDR1 DFQATT and CDR2 SNEGSKA (reference sequence). The germline V and J ends were trimmed by 0 bases and 6 bases, with 18 bases remaining between them. The CDR3: CSAREMEGGLGEQYV. CDR3 nucleotide sequence: TGCAGTGCTAGAGAAATGGAGGGGGGGCTCGGCGAGCAGTACGTC.

This sequence joins TRBV19 and TRBJ2-7, with 8 bases identical to TRBD2. CDR1 is LNHDA, CDR2 SQIVND, per germline (reference sequence). Trimming took 6 bases from V and 2 from J; bases not matched to a gene: 6. This CDR3 comprises 14 residues. CDR3 nucleotide sequence: TGTGCCAGTAGGGAGGCGGGGGGAACCTACGAGCAGTACTTC. This sequence encodes CASREAGGTYEQYF.

The table lists this clonotype with a count of one. This chain connects TRBV11-2 to TRBJ2-1, with 11 bases matching TRBD2. The trim removed 5 bases at V and 7 bases at J, leaving 10 bases unmatched. Germline V gives CDR1 SGHAT, CDR2 FQNNGV. The CDR3 runs 16 residues. As DNA, the CDR3 is TGTGCCAGCAGCCCCTTAGCGGGAGGGCCTTGGAATGAGCAGTTCTTC. This translates into CASSPLAGGPWNEQFF.

This chain connects TRBV24-1 to TRBJ1-1; D gene ambiguous. Germline CDR1 and CDR2: KGHDR and SFDVKD. The CDR3 totals 13 residues. V lost 3 bases, J lost 4 bases, and 8 bases lay in between. The CDR3 region is CATSDPLGTEAFF. DNA of the CDR3: TGTGCCACCAGTGATCCCTTGGGCACTGAAGCTTTCTTT.

Here the CDR3 reads CASTTSGSYNSPLHF. CDR3 coding DNA: TGTGCCAGTACGACCTCAGGCTCCTATAATTCACCCCTCCACTTT. The V call is TRBV19, the J call TRBJ1-6; no firm D call. The CDR3 loop spans 15 amino acids. Germline V gives CDR1 LNHDA, CDR2 SQIVND (reference sequence). V shed 7 bases and J shed 0 bases, with 10 bases lying between them.

This clonotype qualifies as medium-sized. The CDR3 is CASSPRAYEQYF. The CDR3 DNA sequence: TGTGCCAGCAGCCCCCGGGCCTACGAGCAGTACTTC. V is TRBV7-9 and J is TRBJ2-7; unclear D gene. Germline CDR1 SEHNR, CDR2 FQNEAQ (reference sequence). Between the trimmed V and J ends, which lost 5 bases and 2 bases, there was a span of 7 bases. CDR3 length equals 12 residues.